The text below deals with one T cell receptor beta chain. MiXCR, applied by TCRdb to the 5' RACE reads, yields one record per CDR3 protein. This sample yields tens of thousands of distinct CDR3 sequences, of which roughly 13% are seen a single time; around 1.2% belongs to the top ten. The record originates from a study of early T cells in non-severe SARS-CoV-2 infection. V was cut by 5 bases and J by 0 bases, with 24 bases left in between. Per the germline V gene, CDR1 is SEHNR and CDR2 is FQNEAQ (reference sequence). This CDR3 has 19 residues. Sequencing was performed on whole blood. This clonotype originated in an adult who was a healthcare worker with PCR-confirmed SARS-CoV-2 infection or an uninfected control (not recorded which). This rearrangement joins TRBV7-9 to TRBJ2-3, with D perhaps matching TRBD2 (6 bases). The CDR3 sequence: CASSHTGILASSSTDTQYF. The CDR3 DNA sequence: TGTGCCAGCAGCCACACTGGGATCCTAGCGTCCTCTAGCACAGATACGCAGTATTTT.